The 25 T cell receptor beta chains listed next were all sequenced from one sample in a study of blood T cells in healthy people across ages. PCR was performed a second time for roughly 7 to 12 cycles using a sample-barcoded 5' primer and a J-beta primer mix. In TCRdb, the 5' RACE reads were re-called with MiXCR into one record per CDR3 protein. The data show roughly 730,000 distinct CDR3 sequences, 56% seen once. Sequencing was performed on blood. These receptors were taken from a middle-aged man in good health.

The chain carries TRBV29-1 and TRBJ1-1; the D gene is possibly TRBD1 (6 bases). The CDR3 is 12 residues long. Trimming pared 6 bases from V and 5 bases from J, leaving 13 bases between. Germline lookup yields CDR1 SQVTM and CDR2 ANQGSEA. The CDR3 DNA reads as TGCAGCGTCGTTATACAGGGTACTGAAGCTTTCTTT. Translation gives CSVVIQGTEAFF. Looking up the rest from reference TRBV29-1 and TRBJ1-1 gives the full variable domain: SAVISQKPSRDICQRGTSLTIQCQVDSQVTMMFWYRQQPGQSLTLIATANQGSEATYESGFVIDKFPISRPNLTFSTLTVSNMSPEDSSIYLCSVVIQGTEAFFGQGTRLTVV.

The chain recombines TRBV5-4 with TRBJ2-5; maybe TRBD2 (5 bases). The CDR3 has 16 residues. Germline V lookup: CDR1 SGHNT, CDR2 YYREEE (reference sequence). Between the trimmed V and J ends, which lost 3 bases and 5 bases, there was a span of 20 bases. The CDR3 nucleotides are TGTGCCAGCAGCTCCTCGGGGAGCGGAGTACAGGAGACCCAGTACTTC. It is translated as CASSSSGSGVQETQYF.

This chain connects TRBV27 to TRBJ2-7; D is uncertain. The germline gives CDR1 MNHEY, CDR2 SMNVEV (reference sequence). V was clipped by 3 bases and J by 3 bases, with 15 bases between them. The CDR3 covers 15 residues. The DNA for the CDR3 is TGTGCCAGCAGTTTCGACGGATCCTATGGCTACGAGCAGTACTTC. This codes for CASSFDGSYGYEQYF.

The DNA of the CDR3 is TGTGCCAGCAGCTTGGAACCGGGACTAGCATATGAGCAGTTCTTC. Residues: CASSLEPGLAYEQFF. The J gene is TRBJ2-1, the V gene TRBV5-5; 9 bases align to TRBD2. This CDR3 contains 15 residues. CDR1 is SGHKS and CDR2 is YYEKEE in the germline V gene (reference sequence). Trimming took 0 bases from V and 8 from J; bases not matched to a gene: 6.

V and J are TRBV10-3 and TRBJ2-5; D might be TRBD1 (5 bases). V was cut by 6 bases and J by 0 bases, with 8 bases left in between. This CDR3 has 13 amino acids. Germline V gives CDR1 ENHRY, CDR2 SYGVKD. The CDR3 bases are TGTGCCATCAGGGCGGACAACCAAGAGACCCAGTACTTC. Translating it yields CAIRADNQETQYF.

The CDR3 spells CASSLYPANEQFF. The CDR3 DNA follows: TGTGCCAGCAGCTTATACCCGGCTAATGAGCAGTTCTTC. V usage is TRBV6-5 and J usage is TRBJ2-1; no definite D call. The CDR3 length is 13 residues. Per germline, CDR1 MNHEY and CDR2 SVGAGI. V was shortened by 6 bases and J by 7 bases, with 13 bases between the two germline ends.

This clonotype was counted only a few times. V and J are TRBV12-3 or TRBV12-4 and TRBJ2-3; 12 bases fit TRBD2. CDR3 length: 18 amino acids. V dropped 6 bases and J dropped 0; count of bases not matched to a gene: 10. The CDR3: CASSPTSGGTASTDTQYF. DNA of the CDR3: TGTGCCAGCAGCCCCACTAGCGGGGGGACCGCTAGCACAGATACGCAGTATTTT.

The CDR3: CATSRADRGYQHF. In nucleotides, the CDR3 is TGTGCCACCAGCAGAGCTGACCGGGGGTACCAGCATTTT. The rearrangement joins TRBV15 to TRBJ1-5; a possible D gene is TRBD1 (5 bases). The V and J ends lost 1 base and 12 bases respectively, with 13 bases between them. The CDR3 covers 13 residues. Germline CDR1 LNHNV, CDR2 YYDKDF (reference sequence).

This clonotype was detected only a few times. The DNA of the CDR3 is TGCGCCAGCAGCCACGGACTTAGCGGGGTAGACAATGAGCAGTTCTTC. Encoded protein: CASSHGLSGVDNEQFF. This chain joins TRBV5-1 and TRBJ2-1; 8 bases match TRBD2. Trimming took 4 bases from V and 5 from J; bases not matched to a gene: 11. Germline V gives CDR1 SGHRS, CDR2 YFSETQ. The CDR3 runs to 16 residues. The full variable domain, with the rest looked up from reference TRBV5-1 and TRBJ2-1, is KAGVTQTPRYLIKTRGQQVTLSCSPISGHRSVSWYQQTPGQGLQFLFEYFSETQRNKGNFPGRFSGRQFSNSRSEMNVSTLELGDSALYLCASSHGLSGVDNEQFFGPGTRLTVL.

The J gene is TRBJ2-7, the V gene TRBV12-3 or TRBV12-4; 7 bases map to TRBD1. This CDR3 comprises 16 residues. The V segment lost 5 bases and the J segment 2 bases; nucleotides outside the gene matches: 12. The DNA of the CDR3 is TGTGCCAGCAGTCCCAGACCGACAGGGAATACCTACGAGCAGTACTTC. Translating it yields CASSPRPTGNTYEQYF.

In this sample, this clonotype turned up a few times. The chain recombines TRBV4-2 with TRBJ1-2; D not certain. The CDR3 consists of 12 residues. Trimming removed 0 bases at V and 8 bases at J, with 7 bases between. Looked up from germline, CDR1 is LGHNA and CDR2 is YNFKEQ. CDR3 DNA: TGTGCCAGCAGCCAAGATGATAGGGGCTACACCTTC. This encodes CASSQDDRGYTF.

This chain uses TRBV18 with TRBJ1-4, with D uncertain. The CDR3 runs to 17 residues. Trimming removed 2 bases from V and 8 bases from J, with 21 bases in between. CDR1 and CDR2 from the germline V gene are KGHSH and LQKENI. The CDR3 loop is CASSPREHRISWEKLFF. The CDR3 coding sequence is TGTGCCAGCTCACCAAGGGAGCATCGAATATCCTGGGAAAAACTGTTTTTT.

The V gene is TRBV5-5, the J gene TRBJ2-3; 8 bases map to TRBD2. The CDR3 length is 15 residues. The V gene's germline CDR1 is SGHKS and CDR2 YYEKEE (reference sequence). J gave up 0 bases and V 4 bases, and 4 bases lay outside the gene matches. Here the CDR3 reads CASSKLAASTDTQYF. The CDR3 DNA sequence: TGTGCCAGCAGCAAACTAGCGGCTAGCACAGATACGCAGTATTTT. Filled out from reference TRBV5-5 and TRBJ2-3, the complete variable domain reads DAGVTQSPTHLIKTRGQQVTLRCSPISGHKSVSWYQQVLGQGPQFIFQYYEKEERGRGNFPDRFSARQFPNYSSELNVNALLLGDSALYLCASSKLAASTDTQYFGPGTRLTVL.

This chain's CDR3 is CSARGGTGIGGYTF. The CDR3, as DNA: TGCAGTGCTAGAGGGGGGACAGGGATAGGTGGCTACACCTTC. J is TRBJ1-2 and V is TRBV20-1; the match to TRBD1 covers 9 bases. CDR1 and CDR2 (germline): DFQATT, SNEGSKA (reference sequence). The CDR3 consists of 14 residues. Losses at the gene ends were 1 base for V and 7 bases for J; bases not matched to a gene: 7.

This chain joins TRBV7-3 and TRBJ1-2; D is possibly TRBD1 (6 bases). The germline V gene encodes CDR1 SGHTA and CDR2 FQGTGA. The CDR3 covers 14 residues. The V end was cut by 6 bases, the J end by 4 bases, with 15 bases between. The DNA for the CDR3 is TGTGCCAGCAGTAAAGGGGGGGGTGGCTATGGCTACACCTTC. The encoded protein is CASSKGGGGYGYTF.

The rearrangement links TRBV27 to TRBJ1-1; D may be TRBD1 (5 bases). The CDR3 is made up of 14 amino acids. Germline CDR1 reads MNHEY; CDR2 reads SMNVEV (reference sequence). Trimming took off 6 bases at V and 2 bases at J, with 13 bases between the two ends. In DNA, the CDR3 is TGTGCCAGCAGATCCCGGGGGGTCAACACTGAAGCTTTCTTT. It specifies CASRSRGVNTEAFF.

This clonotype was detected only a few times. The chain links TRBV7-9 to TRBJ2-5, with D possibly TRBD2 on 6 matching bases. Trimming pared 1 base from V and 4 bases from J, leaving 10 bases between. Germline V gene lookup returns CDR1 SEHNR and CDR2 FQNEAQ (reference sequence). The CDR3 has 14 residues. CDR3 amino acids: CASSLGTTVETQYF. The CDR3 DNA reads as TGTGCCAGCAGCTTAGGGACTACAGTAGAGACCCAGTACTTC.

This clonotype was seen more than once but under ten times. The chain is built from TRBV3-1 and TRBJ2-7; D gene ambiguous. The CDR3 is 13 residues long. V shed 0 bases and J shed 7 bases, with 10 bases lying between them. The V gene's germline CDR1 is LGHDT and CDR2 YNNKEL (reference sequence). This chain's CDR3 is CASSQEPSSEQYF. DNA for the CDR3: TGTGCCAGCAGCCAAGAACCCTCTTCGGAGCAGTACTTC.

The chain links TRBV6-5 to TRBJ1-2; 9 positions match TRBD1. Germline CDR1 and CDR2: MNHEY and SVGAGI. Trimming cost V 5 bases and J 6 bases; bases outside gene matches: 7. The CDR3 extends over 14 amino acids. CDR3 amino acids: CASSRTGEMDGYTF. The CDR3, as DNA: TGTGCCAGCAGTCGGACAGGGGAGATGGATGGCTACACCTTC.

The chain has TRBV27 and TRBJ2-1, with TRBD2 matching over 12 bases. The length of the CDR3 is 17 residues. Germline-derived CDR1 and CDR2 are MNHEY and SMNVEV (reference sequence). The V segment lost 6 bases and the J segment 7 bases; nucleotides outside the gene matches: 13. The CDR3 nucleotides are TGTGCCAGCAGGCCTTTCTCGCTAGCGGGAGGGTTAAATGAGCAGTTCTTC. Translating gives CASRPFSLAGGLNEQFF.

The chain carries TRBV2 and TRBJ2-7, with TRBD2 matching over 7 bases. Germline V CDR1 and CDR2: SNHLY, FYNNEI. This CDR3 has 14 residues. J lost 6 bases, V lost 2 bases, and 7 bases had no gene match. CDR3: CASSELVSGGEQYF. The CDR3 DNA sequence: TGTGCCAGCAGTGAATTGGTGTCGGGAGGCGAGCAGTACTTC.

CDR3 bases: TGCGCCAGCAGCCAAGATATGGGACAGGGGGAGACCCAGTACTTC. It codes for CASSQDMGQGETQYF. The chain couples TRBV4-3 to TRBJ2-5, with 10 bases fitting TRBD1. Trimming cost V 0 bases and J 5 bases; bases outside gene matches: 3. CDR1 is LGHNA and CDR2 is YSLEER in the germline V gene. CDR3 length equals 15 residues.

This chain's CDR3 is CASSMGQGVGSYGYTF. CDR3 bases: TGTGCCAGCAGTATGGGACAGGGGGTAGGTAGCTATGGCTACACCTTC. The chain recombines TRBV28 with TRBJ1-2; 11 bases are shared with TRBD1. CDR1 and CDR2 from the germline V gene are MDHEN and SYDVKM. The CDR3 length is 16 residues. V shed 5 bases, J shed 4 bases, and the junction held 9 bases outside the gene matches.

The V and J genes are TRBV2 and TRBJ2-1; no definite D call. V was pared by 4 bases and J by 4 bases, with 11 bases between. Germline V gene sequence: CDR1 SNHLY, CDR2 FYNNEI. The CDR3 consists of 14 residues. The CDR3 protein is CASSAGTAYNEQFF. The CDR3 nucleotides are TGTGCCAGCAGTGCGGGCACGGCTTACAATGAGCAGTTCTTC.

The genes are TRBV28 and TRBJ2-5; TRBD2 agrees at 8 bases. After removal of 6 bases from V and 5 bases from J, the junction contained 8 bases not matched to a gene. The CDR3 runs to 14 residues. Germline V CDR1 and CDR2: MDHEN, SYDVKM. Here the CDR3 DNA reads TGTGCCAGCAGCTCAGCGGGGGTGGGGGAGACCCAGTACTTC. Its translation is CASSSAGVGETQYF.